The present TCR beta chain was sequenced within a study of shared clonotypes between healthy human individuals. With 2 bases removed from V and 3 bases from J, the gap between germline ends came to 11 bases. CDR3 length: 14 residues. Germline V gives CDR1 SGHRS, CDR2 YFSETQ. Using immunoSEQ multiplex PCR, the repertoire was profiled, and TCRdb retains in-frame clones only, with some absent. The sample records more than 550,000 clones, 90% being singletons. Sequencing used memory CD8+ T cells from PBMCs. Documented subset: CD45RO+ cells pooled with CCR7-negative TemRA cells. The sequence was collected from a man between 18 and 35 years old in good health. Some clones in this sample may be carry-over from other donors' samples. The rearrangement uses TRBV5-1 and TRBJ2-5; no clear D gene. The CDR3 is CASSFSAAKETQYF. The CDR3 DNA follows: TGCGCCAGCAGCTTTTCGGCGGCAAAAGAGACCCAGTACTTC.